The source of this T cell receptor beta chain is a study of blood T cell repertoires in COVID-19. Across the study: PBMCs, B-cell-depleted T cells, or T cells provided the cDNA or gDNA that made up the material.

The germline gives CDR1 SGHTA, CDR2 FQGNSA. Between the trimmed V and J ends, which lost 5 bases and 4 bases, there was a span of 14 bases. CDR3 size: 14 residues. In the original analysis: Reference gene primer amplification gave estimated nucleated cell counts. Measured with immunoSEQ multiplex PCR; TCRdb has only the in-frame clones, and not every one. V, J and clone size were drawn from that table, and D and trimming were deduced from the DNA. The sample yields 75,000 to 100,000 clones, approximately 87% seen once. The sample consisted of peripheral blood. The V and J genes are TRBV7-2 and TRBJ1-1; TRBD1 is a possible D gene (6 bases). The TCR originated in a human donor in a cohort sampled during active COVID-19. The CDR3 here is CASSLQGMGTEAFF. The CDR3 nucleotides are TGTGCCAGCAGCCTACAGGGTATGGGCACTGAAGCTTTCTTT.